This entry is about one TCR beta chain. Its antigen is as yet unknown. The sample has other DNA sequences that encode this CDR3 too. While the first cohort had around 700 subjects, the donors belonged to the separate validation cohort of about 120 subjects. Only in-frame clones appear in the TCRdb table, and some are missing; sequencing was by immunoSEQ multiplex PCR. Here the sample spans around 300,000 clones, roughly 90% being singletons. This specimen comes from a study of cytomegalovirus exposure and HLA in healthy donors. Study-level background: The platform used for the approximately 130 validation repertoires matched that of the roughly 670 first-cohort repertoires, a later analysis reported. Whole-study findings and limits: The authors listed 180 or so TCR beta chains as cytomegalovirus-associated.

The CDR3 contains 13 residues. Between the trimmed V and J ends, which lost 6 bases and 5 bases, there was a span of 10 bases. From germline, CDR1 is MRHNA and CDR2 SNTAGT. The TCR originated in a woman in her late teens or twenties in good health and CMV-seronegative. Sequences were obtained from PBMCs. The chain joins TRBV6-4 to TRBJ2-2; a possible D gene is TRBD1 (6 bases). As DNA, the CDR3 is TGTGCCAGCAGCCAACAGGGAACCGGGGAGCTGTTTTTT. It codes for CASSQQGTGELFF.